The present TCR beta chain was sequenced within a study of shared clonotypes between healthy human individuals. The ends lost 2 bases at V and 2 bases at J; junction bases unmatched: 6. This CDR3 is 17 amino acids long. Per germline, CDR1 SEHNR and CDR2 FQNEAQ (reference sequence). Study-wide results and limits: Compared with clonotypes that all four donors shared, non-shared clonotypes had lower generation probabilities. Larger richness was generally estimated for naive than memory subsets.

Worth noting for this clone: The antigen remains undetermined.

Sequenced by immunoSEQ multiplex PCR; TCRdb stores in-frame clones only, minus some. The sample lists about 2.4 million clones, 85% to 95% occurring once. Every donor was a Caucasian adult from Nashville, Tennessee. Sequencing was carried out using naive CD4+ T cells sorted from blood. The subset was: CD45RA+ positively selected. The V call is TRBV7-9, the J call TRBJ2-5, with 12 bases aligning to TRBD1. This receptor was obtained from a man in his late teens or twenties in good health. The CDR3 loop is CASSLRGQGAKQETQYF. In nucleotides, the CDR3 is TGTGCCAGCAGCTTAAGGGGACAGGGGGCCAAACAAGAGACCCAGTACTTC.